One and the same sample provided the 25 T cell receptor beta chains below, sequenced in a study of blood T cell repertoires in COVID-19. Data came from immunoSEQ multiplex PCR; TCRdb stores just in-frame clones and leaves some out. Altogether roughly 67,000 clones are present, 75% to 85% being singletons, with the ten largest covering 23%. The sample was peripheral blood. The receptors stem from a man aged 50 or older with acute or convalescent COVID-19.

The CDR3 sequence: CASSPGWDFGYTF. DNA of the CDR3: TGTGCCAGCAGCCCCGGTTGGGACTTTGGCTACACCTTC. The V call is TRBV7-2, the J call TRBJ1-2; tentative D call: TRBD1 (5 bases). CDR1 and CDR2 (germline): SGHTA, FQGNSA. The CDR3 has 13 residues. Trimming stripped 5 bases from V and 7 bases from J, with 14 bases between.

The CDR3 nucleotides are TGTGCCAGCAGTGATAGTTTAGTGGATCAGCCCCAGCATTTT. Translated: CASSDSLVDQPQHF. The chain couples TRBV6-1 to TRBJ1-5; D ambiguous. The germline V and J ends were trimmed by 3 bases and 5 bases, with 11 bases remaining between them. The germline CDR1 and CDR2 sequences are MNHNS and SASEGT. This CDR3 comprises 14 residues.

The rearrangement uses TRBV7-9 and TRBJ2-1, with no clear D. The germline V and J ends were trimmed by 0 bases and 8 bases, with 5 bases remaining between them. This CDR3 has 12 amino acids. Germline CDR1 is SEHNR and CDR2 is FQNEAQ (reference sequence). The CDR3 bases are TGTGCCAGCAGCTTAGCGAGTTATGAGCAGTTCTTC. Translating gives CASSLASYEQFF.

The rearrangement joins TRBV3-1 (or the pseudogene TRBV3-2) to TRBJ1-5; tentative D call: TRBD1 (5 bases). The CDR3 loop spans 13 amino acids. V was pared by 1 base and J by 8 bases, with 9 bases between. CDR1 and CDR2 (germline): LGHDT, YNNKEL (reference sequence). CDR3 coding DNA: TGTGCCAGCAGCCAAGGCAGGGATGAGCCCCAGCATTTT. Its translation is CASSQGRDEPQHF.

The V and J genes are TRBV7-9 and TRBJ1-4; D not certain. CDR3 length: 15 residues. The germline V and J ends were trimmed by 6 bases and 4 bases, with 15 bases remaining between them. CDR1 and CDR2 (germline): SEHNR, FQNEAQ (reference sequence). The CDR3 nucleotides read TGTGCCAGCAGTCTTGGACTGACGTTTAATGAAAAACTGTTTTTT. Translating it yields CASSLGLTFNEKLFF.

DNA of the CDR3: TGTGCCAGCAGCTTCCGAGCGATAGATACGCAGTATTTT. Encoded protein: CASSFRAIDTQYF. The V call is TRBV7-7, the J call TRBJ2-3; D is uncertain. Germline CDR1 SSHAT, CDR2 FNYEAQ (reference sequence). This CDR3 is built from 13 residues. Trimming left V 3 bases short and J 5 bases short, with 9 bases between.

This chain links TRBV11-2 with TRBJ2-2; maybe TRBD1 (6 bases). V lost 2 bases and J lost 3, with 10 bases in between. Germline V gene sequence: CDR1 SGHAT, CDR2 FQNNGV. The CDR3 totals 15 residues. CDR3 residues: CASSLQGWDTGELFF. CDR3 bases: TGTGCCAGCAGCTTACAGGGGTGGGACACCGGGGAGCTGTTTTTT.

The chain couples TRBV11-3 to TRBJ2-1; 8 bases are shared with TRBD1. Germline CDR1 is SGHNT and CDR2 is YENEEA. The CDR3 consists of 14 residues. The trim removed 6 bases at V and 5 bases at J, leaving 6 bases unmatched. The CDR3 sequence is CASRPLTGDNEQFF. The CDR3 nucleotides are TGTGCCAGCAGGCCTTTGACAGGGGACAATGAGCAGTTCTTC.

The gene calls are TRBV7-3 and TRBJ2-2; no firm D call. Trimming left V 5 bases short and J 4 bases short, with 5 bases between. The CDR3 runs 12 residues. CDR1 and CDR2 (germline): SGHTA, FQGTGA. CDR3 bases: TGTGCCAGCAGCCCATCCACCGGGGAGCTGTTTTTT. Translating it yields CASSPSTGELFF.

The CDR3 DNA follows: TGTGCCAGCAGTGATCGGAGGGGAGGTGGGGCCAACGTCCTGACTTTC. Translating gives CASSDRRGGGANVLTF. The genes are TRBV2 and TRBJ2-6; D is possibly TRBD2 (6 bases). The CDR3 totals 16 residues. The V end was cut by 3 bases, the J end by 3 bases, with 12 bases between. Germline V lookup: CDR1 SNHLY, CDR2 FYNNEI.

CDR3 DNA: TGTGCCACCAGTGATTCTGCCTACAGGAACACAGATACGCAGTATTTT. It translates to CATSDSAYRNTDTQYF. This sequence joins TRBV24-1 and TRBJ2-3; a possible D gene is TRBD1 (5 bases). CDR3 length equals 16 residues. Germline loops: CDR1 KGHDR, CDR2 SFDVKD. Trimming shortened V by 2 bases and J by 2 bases, and 13 bases separated the two germline ends.

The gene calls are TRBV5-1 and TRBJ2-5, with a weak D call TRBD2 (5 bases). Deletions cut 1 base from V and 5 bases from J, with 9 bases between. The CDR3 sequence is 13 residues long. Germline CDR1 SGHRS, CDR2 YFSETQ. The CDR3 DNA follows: TGCGCCAGCAGCTTGCCTAGCCGGGAGACCCAGTACTTC. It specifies CASSLPSRETQYF.

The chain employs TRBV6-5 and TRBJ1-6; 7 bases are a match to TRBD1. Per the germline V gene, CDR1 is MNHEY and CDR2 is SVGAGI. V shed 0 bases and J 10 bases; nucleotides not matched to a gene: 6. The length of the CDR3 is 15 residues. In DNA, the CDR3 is TGTGCCAGCAGTTACTCTGGCAGGGGGGACTCACCCCTCCACTTT. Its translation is CASSYSGRGDSPLHF.

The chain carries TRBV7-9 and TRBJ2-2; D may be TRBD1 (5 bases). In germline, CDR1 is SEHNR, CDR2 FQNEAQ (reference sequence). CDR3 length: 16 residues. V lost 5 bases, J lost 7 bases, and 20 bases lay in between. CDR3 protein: CASSPTGSVGRGELFF. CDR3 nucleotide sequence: TGTGCCAGCAGCCCTACAGGTTCGGTTGGACGCGGGGAGCTGTTTTTT.

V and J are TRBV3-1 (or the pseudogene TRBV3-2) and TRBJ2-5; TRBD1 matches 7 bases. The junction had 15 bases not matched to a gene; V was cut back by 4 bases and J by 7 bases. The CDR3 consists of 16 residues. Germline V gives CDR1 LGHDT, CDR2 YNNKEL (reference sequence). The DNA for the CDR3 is TGTGCCAGCAGCCCCACGGTGGGACAGCCGGGCGGGACCCAGTACTTC. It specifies CASSPTVGQPGGTQYF.

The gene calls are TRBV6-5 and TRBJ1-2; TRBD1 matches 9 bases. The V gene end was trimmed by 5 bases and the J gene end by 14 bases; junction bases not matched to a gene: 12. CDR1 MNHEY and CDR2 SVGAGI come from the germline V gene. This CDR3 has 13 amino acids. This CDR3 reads CASSINYDRGMTF. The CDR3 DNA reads TGTGCCAGCAGTATAAACTATGACAGGGGGATGACCTTC.

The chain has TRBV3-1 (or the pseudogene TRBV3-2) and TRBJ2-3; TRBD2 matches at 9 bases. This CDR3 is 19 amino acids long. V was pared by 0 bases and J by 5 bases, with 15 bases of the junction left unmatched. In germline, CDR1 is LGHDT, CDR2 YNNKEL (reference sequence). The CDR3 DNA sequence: TGTGCCAGCAGCCAAGATCCCAGCGGGGGGCCCGGGGGAAGAGATACGCAGTATTTT. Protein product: CASSQDPSGGPGGRDTQYF.

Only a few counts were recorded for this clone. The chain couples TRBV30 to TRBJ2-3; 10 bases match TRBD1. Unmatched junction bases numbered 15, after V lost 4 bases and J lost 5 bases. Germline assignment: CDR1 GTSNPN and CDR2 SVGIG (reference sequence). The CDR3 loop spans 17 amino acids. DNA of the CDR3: TGTGCCTGGACCCGTCGAACCGACAGGGGGCAAGTAGATACGCAGTATTTT. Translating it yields CAWTRRTDRGQVDTQYF.

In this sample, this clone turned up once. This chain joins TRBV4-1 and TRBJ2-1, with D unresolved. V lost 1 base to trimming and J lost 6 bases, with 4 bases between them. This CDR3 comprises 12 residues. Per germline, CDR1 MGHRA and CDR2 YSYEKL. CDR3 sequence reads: CASSQVVNEQFF. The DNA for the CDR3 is TGCGCCAGCAGCCAAGTCGTCAATGAGCAGTTCTTC.

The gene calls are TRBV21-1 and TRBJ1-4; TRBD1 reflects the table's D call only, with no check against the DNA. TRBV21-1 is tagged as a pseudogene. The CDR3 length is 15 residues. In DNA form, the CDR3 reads TGTGCCAGCATCAGGGACACCGCAACTAATGAAAAACTGTTTTTT. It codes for CASIRDTATNEKLFF.

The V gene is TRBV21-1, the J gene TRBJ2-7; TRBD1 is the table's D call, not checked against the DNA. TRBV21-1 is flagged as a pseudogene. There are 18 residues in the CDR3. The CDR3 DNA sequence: TGTGCCAGCAGCAAAATGGGGGCTAGGACAGGGAGCTCCTACGAGCAGTACGTC. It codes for CASSKMGARTGSSYEQYV.

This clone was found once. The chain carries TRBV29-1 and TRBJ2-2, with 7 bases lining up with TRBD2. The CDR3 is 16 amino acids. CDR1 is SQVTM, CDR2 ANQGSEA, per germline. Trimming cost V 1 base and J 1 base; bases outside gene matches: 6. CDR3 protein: CSVEGEGGKNTGELFF. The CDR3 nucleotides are TGCAGCGTTGAAGGCGAGGGAGGGAAGAACACCGGGGAGCTGTTTTTT.

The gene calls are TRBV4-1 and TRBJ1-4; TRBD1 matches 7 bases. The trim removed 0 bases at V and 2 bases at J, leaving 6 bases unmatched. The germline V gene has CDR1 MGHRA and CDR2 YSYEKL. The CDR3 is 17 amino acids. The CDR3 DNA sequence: TGCGCCAGCAGCCAAGAAAACAGGGGTTCGACTAATGAAAAACTGTTTTTT. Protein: CASSQENRGSTNEKLFF.

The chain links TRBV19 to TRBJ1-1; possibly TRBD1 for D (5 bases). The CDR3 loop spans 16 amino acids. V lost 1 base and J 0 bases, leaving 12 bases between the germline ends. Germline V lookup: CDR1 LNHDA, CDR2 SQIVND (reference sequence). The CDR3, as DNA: TGTGCCAGTAGTATAGTCTCCTCAGGGCTGAACACTGAAGCTTTCTTT. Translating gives CASSIVSSGLNTEAFF.

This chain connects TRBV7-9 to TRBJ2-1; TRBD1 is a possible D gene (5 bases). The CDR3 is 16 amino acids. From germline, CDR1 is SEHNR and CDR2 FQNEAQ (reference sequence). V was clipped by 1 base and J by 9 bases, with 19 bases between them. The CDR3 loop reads CASSLEHTPRRGEQFF. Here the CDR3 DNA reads TGTGCCAGCAGCTTAGAGCACACCCCTCGAAGGGGTGAGCAGTTCTTC.